These 6 T cell receptor beta chains share one sample of origin, sequenced in a study of blood T cell repertoires in COVID-19. The method was immunoSEQ multiplex PCR; TCRdb's version includes in-frame clones alone and lacks a portion of them. The table has about 120,000 clones, roughly 80% seen once. The sequencing sample was made of peripheral blood. These receptors came from a man aged 45-65 years with acute or convalescent COVID-19.

This clone appeared a few times. V usage is TRBV27 and J usage is TRBJ2-1, with D perhaps TRBD2 (7 bases). Looked up from germline, CDR1 is MNHEY and CDR2 is SMNVEV (reference sequence). The CDR3 is made up of 13 amino acids. V lost 11 bases and J 8 bases, leaving 19 bases between the germline ends. The CDR3 spells CAVALGGGYEQFF. CDR3 sequence (DNA): TGTGCCGTCGCCTTAGGGGGAGGGTATGAGCAGTTCTTC.

The genes are TRBV6-4 and TRBJ2-3, with 8 positions matching TRBD1. Unmatched junction bases numbered 5, after V lost 4 bases and J lost 2 bases. There are 15 residues in the CDR3. Germline CDR1 and CDR2: MRHNA and SNTAGT. CDR3 sequence reads: CASSGGTGDTDTQYF. The CDR3 nucleotides read TGTGCCAGCAGTGGAGGGACAGGCGACACAGATACGCAGTATTTT.

In this sample, this clone turned up once. The chain is built from TRBV2 and TRBJ2-7, with 10 nucleotides matching TRBD1. The CDR3 is 15 amino acids. With V trimmed by 6 bases and J by 4 bases, 9 bases remained unmatched. CDR1 and CDR2 (germline): SNHLY, FYNNEI. CDR3 nucleotide sequence: TGTGCCAGCAGGGCAGGACAGGGGGTGGGTTACGAGCAGTACTTC. Its protein product is CASRAGQGVGYEQYF.

This sequence joins TRBV6-5 and TRBJ2-7, with 13 bases fitting TRBD2. Per germline, CDR1 MNHEY and CDR2 SVGAGI. J gave up 7 bases and V 6 bases, and 3 bases lay outside the gene matches. CDR3 length: 13 residues. The CDR3 spells CASRRGLAGEQYF. The DNA for the CDR3 is TGTGCCAGCAGGCGGGGACTAGCGGGGGAGCAGTACTTC.

Only one count was recorded for this clone. J is TRBJ2-2 and V is TRBV5-8, with 7 bases identical to TRBD1. V was clipped by 5 bases and J by 1 base; unmatched bases: 2. CDR1 and CDR2 from the germline V gene are SGHTS and YDEGEE. The CDR3 runs 14 residues. CDR3 sequence: CASSRTGNTGELFF. The CDR3 DNA follows: TGTGCCAGCAGTCGGACAGGGAACACCGGGGAGCTGTTTTTT. The full variable domain, with the rest looked up from reference TRBV5-8 and TRBJ2-2, is EAGVTQSPTHLIKTRGQQATLRCSPISGHTSVYWYQQALGLGLQFLLWYDEGEERNRGNFPPRFSGRQFPNYSSELNVNALELEDSALYLCASSRTGNTGELFFGEGSRLTVL.

This clone has more than one count but fewer than ten. The gene calls are TRBV5-1 and TRBJ1-5; 10 bases map to TRBD1. V trimming: 4 bases; J trimming: 7 bases; junction bases outside the gene matches: 5. The germline gives CDR1 SGHRS, CDR2 YFSETQ. The CDR3 is 14 residues long. The CDR3, as DNA: TGCGCCAGCAGCCCGGACAGGGGGGGGCAGCCCCAGCATTTT. It specifies CASSPDRGGQPQHF.